These T cell receptor beta chains were read from a single sample in a study of T cell responses to AZD1222 COVID-19 vaccine. TCRdb's table, derived via immunoSEQ multiplex PCR, lists solely in-frame clones and lacks some. The sample yields over 90,000 clones, about 90% seen once. Specimen: peripheral blood, collected on day 0 of AZD1222 vaccination. Receptors were obtained from an adult in good health. Both conserved end residues are part of each CDR3. The D gene is left open where the match is weak. Rows give clone size only sometimes, using once, few, many, or a class for an expanded clone.

D,length,J,V,size,CDR3,DNA
TRBD1,15,TRBJ2-2,TRBV7-7,NA,CASSSGQPNTGELFF,TGTGCTAGCAGCTCGGGACAGCCGAACACCGGGGAGCTGTTTTTT
NA,14,TRBJ1-1,TRBV4-2,NA,CASSQGSVGTEAFF,TGTGCCAGCAGCCAAGGATCGGTTGGGACTGAAGCTTTCTTT
TRBD1,15,TRBJ1-5,TRBV4-3,NA,CASSQDRQGRQPQHF,TGCGCCAGCAGCCAAGATAGACAGGGGAGACAGCCCCAGCATTTT
NA,13,TRBJ2-3,TRBV27,NA,CASSSTGTDTQYF,TGTGCCAGCAGTTCCACGGGCACAGATACGCAGTATTTT
NA,13,TRBJ1-2,TRBV12-3/TRBV12-4,NA,CASSSGRNYGYTF,TGTGCCAGCAGTTCGGGACGTAACTATGGCTACACCTTC
NA,13,TRBJ2-5,TRBV3-1/TRBV3-2,NA,CASSQGIGETQYF,TGTGCCAGCAGCCAGGGGATAGGAGAGACCCAGTACTTC
NA,10,TRBJ1-2,TRBV20-1,NA,CSAVSYGYTF,TGCAGTGCCGTCAGCTATGGCTACACCTTC
NA,16,TRBJ2-1,TRBV6-4,NA,CASSDSPDRSYNEQFF,TGTGCCAGCAGTGACTCCCCGGACAGATCCTACAATGAGCAGTTCTTC
NA,15,TRBJ1-3,TRBV6-5,NA,CASSHLRSLGNTIYF,TGTGCCAGCAGCCATCTTCGCTCCCTTGGAAACACCATATATTTT
NA,15,TRBJ2-5,TRBV9,NA,CASSASGTYQETQYF,TGTGCCAGCAGCGCGTCCGGGACTTATCAAGAGACCCAGTACTTC
TRBD2,15,TRBJ2-3,TRBV6-4,NA,CASSDTTSGTDTQYF,TGTGCCAGCAGTGACACGACTAGCGGCACAGATACGCAGTATTTT
NA,15,TRBJ2-3,TRBV10-1,once,CASSGTPLSTDTQYF,TGCGCCAGCAGTGGGACTCCGCTAAGCACAGATACGCAGTATTTT
NA,14,TRBJ2-2,TRBV5-1,few,CASREDQGSGELFF,TGCGCCAGCAGGGAGGACCAAGGGTCCGGGGAGCTGTTTTTT
NA,13,TRBJ1-1,TRBV3-1/TRBV3-2,NA,CASSQGGGTEAFF,TGTGCCAGCAGCCAGGGCGGGGGTACTGAAGCTTTCTTT
TRBD2,15,TRBJ2-3,TRBV13,NA,CASSLAGGPRDTQYF,TGTGCCAGCAGCTTAGCGGGAGGGCCCCGAGATACGCAGTATTTT
NA,14,TRBJ2-3,TRBV5-4,NA,CASSSGTDADTQYF,TGTGCCAGCAGCTCCGGAACCGACGCAGATACGCAGTATTTT
NA,14,TRBJ1-1,TRBV19,NA,CASQNPGYNVVVFF,TGTGCCAGCCAAAACCCAGGGTACAACGTCGTTGTTTTCTTT
NA,15,TRBJ2-7,TRBV19,NA,CASSIFPTQLYEQYF,TGTGCCAGTAGTATCTTCCCCACCCAACTCTACGAGCAGTACTTC
NA,13,TRBJ2-3,TRBV3-1/TRBV3-2,NA,CASSQDREDTQYF,TGTGCCAGCAGCCAAGATCGGGAGGATACGCAGTATTTT
NA,12,TRBJ1-2,TRBV27,NA,CASSLQGYGYTF,TGTGCCAGCAGCCTTCAGGGGTATGGCTACACCTTC
TRBD2,16,TRBJ2-1,TRBV6-2/TRBV6-3,NA,CASSYGLAGAYNEQFF,TGTGCCAGCAGTTACGGGCTAGCGGGGGCCTACAATGAGCAGTTCTTC
NA,15,TRBJ2-7,TRBV4-1,few,CASSPNPDRNYEQYF,TGCGCCAGCAGCCCGAACCCGGACAGAAACTACGAGCAGTACTTC
NA,13,TRBJ2-7,TRBV29-1,NA,CSVAVLGSHEQYF,TGCAGCGTTGCCGTTCTAGGGTCCCACGAGCAGTACTTC
NA,14,TRBJ2-2,TRBV2,NA,CASGGLTNTGELFF,TGTGCCAGCGGGGGACTCACGAACACCGGGGAGCTGTTTTTT
NA,14,TRBJ1-2,TRBV30,NA,CAWSVLGGPVGYTF,TGTGCCTGGAGTGTACTTGGGGGCCCCGTTGGCTACACCTTC
TRBD2,14,TRBJ2-1,TRBV7-2,NA,CASSGTSGRDEQFF,TGTGCCAGCAGTGGGACTAGCGGGAGGGATGAGCAGTTCTTC
TRBD2,14,TRBJ2-7,TRBV7-2,few,CASSSLAGAYEQYF,TGTGCCAGCAGCTCACTAGCGGGAGCCTACGAGCAGTACTTC
TRBD1,14,TRBJ1-2,TRBV6-5,NA,CASRDRVLAIGYTF,TGTGCCAGCAGGGACAGGGTGCTGGCTATCGGCTACACCTTC
TRBD1,18,TRBJ1-1,TRBV11-2,NA,CASSLAFYSEAGGTEAFF,TGTGCCAGCAGCCTAGCCTTCTATTCGGAGGCAGGGGGCACTGAAGCTTTCTTT
TRBD2,15,TRBJ2-7,TRBV7-9,NA,CASSLAAGGPYEQYF,TGTGCCAGCAGCTTAGCAGCGGGAGGGCCCTACGAGCAGTACTTC
TRBD2,15,TRBJ2-2,TRBV5-8,NA,CASSRTSGRSGELFF,TGTGCCAGCAGTAGGACTAGCGGGAGGTCGGGGGAGCTGTTTTTT
NA,13,TRBJ2-7,TRBV6-5,NA,CASSYSYSYEQYF,TGTGCCAGCAGTTACTCGTACTCCTACGAGCAGTACTTC
TRBD1,15,TRBJ2-7,TRBV11-1,NA,CASSSRQGRTYEQYF,TGTGCCAGCAGCTCCCGACAGGGTAGAACCTACGAGCAGTACTTC
NA,12,TRBJ2-2,TRBV3-1/TRBV3-2,NA,CASTNTAGELFF,TGTGCCAGCACTAATACCGCCGGGGAGCTGTTTTTT
TRBD2,17,TRBJ2-1,TRBV5-1,once,CASSADIAGDPGSEQFF,TGCGCCAGCAGCGCGGATATAGCGGGGGACCCGGGGAGTGAGCAGTTCTTC
TRBD1,13,TRBJ2-3,TRBV19,once,CATQGQGTDTQYF,TGTGCCACCCAGGGACAGGGTACAGATACGCAGTATTTT
NA,14,TRBJ1-2,TRBV5-1,NA,CASSLVTLNLNYTF,TGCGCCAGCAGCTTGGTGACCCTAAATCTAAACTACACCTTC
NA,14,TRBJ2-1,TRBV9,NA,CASSAGGSYNEQFF,TGTGCCAGCAGCGCGGGTGGATCCTACAATGAGCAGTTCTTC
TRBD1,13,TRBJ1-1,TRBV11-3,NA,CASSLPGGTEAFF,TGTGCCAGCAGCTTACCAGGGGGGACTGAAGCTTTCTTT
NA,16,TRBJ1-1,TRBV5-1,NA,CASSLQGLAGDTEAFF,TGCGCCAGCAGCTTGCAGGGGCTGGCGGGTGACACTGAAGCTTTCTTT
NA,12,TRBJ1-1,TRBV6-5,NA,CASSAYNTEAFF,TGTGCCAGCAGCGCATACAACACTGAAGCTTTCTTT
TRBD1,14,TRBJ1-3,TRBV5-5,NA,CASSFVEGASTIYF,TGTGCCAGCAGCTTCGTTGAGGGGGCTAGCACCATATATTTT
NA,16,TRBJ1-2,TRBV2,NA,CASSEPISGNRYGYTF,TGTGCCAGCAGTGAACCGATATCAGGAAACAGATATGGCTACACCTTC
TRBD2,16,TRBJ2-3,TRBV2,NA,CASSERASGHTDTQYF,TGTGCCAGCAGTGAAAGGGCTAGCGGGCACACAGATACGCAGTATTTT
NA,13,TRBJ2-2,TRBV6-6,once,CASSSPRPGELFF,TGTGCCAGCAGTTCCCCCAGGCCCGGGGAGCTGTTTTTT
TRBD1,14,TRBJ2-2,TRBV30,NA,CAGGQGIMIGELFF,TGTGCCGGGGGACAGGGTATCATGATCGGGGAGCTGTTTTTT
NA,14,TRBJ1-1,TRBV19,NA,CASSMVRANTEAFF,TGTGCCAGTAGTATGGTACGGGCGAACACTGAAGCTTTCTTT
TRBD1,15,TRBJ1-2,TRBV28,NA,CASTQGTGRNYGYTF,TGTGCCAGCACCCAGGGGACAGGGAGGAACTATGGCTACACCTTC
NA,13,TRBJ1-1,TRBV19,NA,CASTGRGNTEAFF,TGTGCCAGTACGGGCAGGGGGAACACTGAAGCTTTCTTT
TRBD1,17,TRBJ1-4,TRBV27,once,CASSSRTGDATNEKLFF,TGTGCCAGCAGTTCCCGGACAGGGGATGCAACTAATGAAAAACTGTTTTTT
NA,16,TRBJ1-5,TRBV4-1,NA,CASSPQRQFSNQPQHF,TGCGCCAGCAGCCCGCAGAGACAGTTTAGCAATCAGCCCCAGCATTTT
NA,13,TRBJ2-2,TRBV28,NA,CASIGGNTGELFF,TGTGCCAGCATCGGGGGGAACACCGGGGAGCTGTTTTTT
NA,16,TRBJ2-1,TRBV9,NA,CASSVDAGFMGNEQFF,TGTGCCAGCAGCGTAGACGCCGGGTTTATGGGCAATGAGCAGTTCTTC
TRBD1,20,TRBJ2-1,TRBV6-2/TRBV6-3,NA,CASSYSILPQGQGALNEQFF,TGTGCCAGCAGTTACTCGATCCTCCCGCAAGGACAGGGGGCGCTCAATGAGCAGTTCTTC
TRBD2,14,TRBJ2-7,TRBV7-2,NA,CASSPTAGGYEQYF,TGTGCCAGCAGCCCGACAGCGGGAGGCTACGAGCAGTACTTC
NA,12,TRBJ1-6,TRBV7-6,NA,CASSNVQSPLHF,TGTGCCAGCAGCAATGTACAGTCACCCCTCCACTTT
NA,13,TRBJ1-2,TRBV24-1,NA,CATRGEFNYGYTF,TGTGCCACCAGGGGGGAATTTAACTATGGCTACACCTTC